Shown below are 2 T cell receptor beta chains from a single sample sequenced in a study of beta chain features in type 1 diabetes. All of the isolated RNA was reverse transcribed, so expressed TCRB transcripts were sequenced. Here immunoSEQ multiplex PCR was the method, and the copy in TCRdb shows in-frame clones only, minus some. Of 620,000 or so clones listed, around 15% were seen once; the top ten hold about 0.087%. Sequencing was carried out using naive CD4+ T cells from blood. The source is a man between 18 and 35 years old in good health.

The CDR3 bases are TGTGCCAGCTCACCCGGGACGCATCCTAACTATGGCTACACCTTC. It specifies CASSPGTHPNYGYTF. V usage is TRBV18 and J usage is TRBJ1-2; D is perhaps TRBD1 (5 bases). The germline V gene has CDR1 KGHSH and CDR2 LQKENI. This CDR3 is 15 amino acids long. Deletions cut 3 bases from V and 0 bases from J, with 11 bases between.

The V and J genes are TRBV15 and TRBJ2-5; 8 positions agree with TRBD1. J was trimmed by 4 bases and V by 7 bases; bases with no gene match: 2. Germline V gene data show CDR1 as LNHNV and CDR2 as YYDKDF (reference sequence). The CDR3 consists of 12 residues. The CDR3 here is CATKGQGETQYF. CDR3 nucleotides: TGTGCCACCAAAGGACAGGGAGAGACCCAGTACTTC.